This entry concerns a single TCR beta chain. What it binds is unknown. In the naive CD8 group, cells lacked CD45RO and were positively selected for CCR7, so terminally differentiated effector memory CD45RA+ cells were left out. The data were obtained in a study of shared clonotypes between healthy human individuals. General study points: What rarefaction showed was incomplete sorted-subset sequencing despite large depth. Estimated richness values were generally larger in naive subsets than in memory subsets. When naive CD4 clonotypes were compared across a few donors, 4% to 6.5% were shared.

The method was immunoSEQ multiplex PCR; TCRdb's version includes in-frame clones alone and lacks a portion of them. The sample consists of some 580,000 clones, roughly 98% of them appearing once. This CDR3 has 18 amino acids. The V end was cut by 4 bases, the J end by 0 bases, with 18 bases between. From germline, CDR1 is SEHNR and CDR2 FQNEAQ (reference sequence). The clonotype originates from a man under 40 in good health. The chain carries TRBV7-9 and TRBJ2-2; no definite D call. Sequencing was performed on naive CD8+ T cells sorted from blood. The CDR3 loop reads CASSSTFDRVPNTGELFF. The DNA for the CDR3 is TGTGCCAGCAGCTCTACTTTCGATCGGGTCCCGAACACCGGGGAGCTGTTTTTT.